This T cell receptor beta chain was captured by sequencing in a study of T cells in Graves' hyperthyroidism and ophthalmopathy. Germline CDR1 and CDR2: MNHEY and SVGAGI. The CDR3 sequence is 13 residues long. V lost 0 bases and J 4 bases, leaving 6 bases between the germline ends. This clonotype was detected a few times. Template material for amplifying TCR beta CDR3 regions consisted of RNA transcripts. HTBI primers were employed in a first-round RT-PCR of the TCR CDR3. In TCRdb, the multiplex PCR reads were re-called with MiXCR into one record per CDR3 protein. This table has over 450,000 distinct CDR3 sequences, about 15% appearing once.

Specimen: blood. The rearrangement joins TRBV6-5 to TRBJ1-2; D remains unclear. The clonotype was recovered from a woman aged 18-29 years with Graves' hyperthyroidism. CDR3: CASSYSDGYGYTF. CDR3 bases: TGTGCCAGCAGTTACTCGGACGGCTATGGCTACACCTTC.